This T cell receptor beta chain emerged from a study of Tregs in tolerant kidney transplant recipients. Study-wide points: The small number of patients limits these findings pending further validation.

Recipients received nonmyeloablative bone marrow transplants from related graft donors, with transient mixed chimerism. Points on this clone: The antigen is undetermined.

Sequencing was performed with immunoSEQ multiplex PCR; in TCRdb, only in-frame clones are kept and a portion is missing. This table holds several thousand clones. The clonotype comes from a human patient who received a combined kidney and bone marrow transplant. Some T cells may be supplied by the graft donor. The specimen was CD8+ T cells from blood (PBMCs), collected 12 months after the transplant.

The CDR3 DNA, read in part, is TGTGCCATCCGACAGGGGGCGCGTCAGCCC. Translating gives CAIRQGARQP. The whole CDR3 reads CAIRQGARQPQHF. The chain employs TRBV2 and TRBJ1-5; the match to TRBD1 covers 10 bases. The DNA ends 3 residues before the CDR3 does, and the rest of the CDR3 is filled in from the germline J gene. There are 13 residues in the CDR3. Germline V gene data show CDR1 as SNHLY and CDR2 as FYNNEI. V trimming: 10 bases; J trimming: 6 bases; junction bases outside the gene matches: 6. Drawing the rest from reference TRBV2 and TRBJ1-5, the complete variable domain is EPEVTQTPSHQVTQMGQEVILRCVPISNHLYFYWYRQILGQKVEFLVSFYNNEISEKSEIFDDQFSVERPDGSNFTLKIRSTKLEDSAMYFCAIRQGARQPQHFGDGTRLSIL.